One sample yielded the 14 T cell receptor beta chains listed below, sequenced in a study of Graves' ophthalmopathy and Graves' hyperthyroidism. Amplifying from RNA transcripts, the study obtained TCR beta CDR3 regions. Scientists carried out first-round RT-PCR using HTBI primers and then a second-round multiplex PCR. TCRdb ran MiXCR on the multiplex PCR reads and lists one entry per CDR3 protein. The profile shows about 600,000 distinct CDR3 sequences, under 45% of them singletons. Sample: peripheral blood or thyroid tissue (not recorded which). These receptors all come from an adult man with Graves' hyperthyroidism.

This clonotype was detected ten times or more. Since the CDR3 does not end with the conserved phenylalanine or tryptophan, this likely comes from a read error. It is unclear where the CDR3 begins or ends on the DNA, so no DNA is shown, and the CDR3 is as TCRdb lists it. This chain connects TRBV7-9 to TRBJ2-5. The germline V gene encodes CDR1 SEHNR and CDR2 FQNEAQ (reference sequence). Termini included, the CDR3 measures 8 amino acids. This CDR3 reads CASSHSTS.

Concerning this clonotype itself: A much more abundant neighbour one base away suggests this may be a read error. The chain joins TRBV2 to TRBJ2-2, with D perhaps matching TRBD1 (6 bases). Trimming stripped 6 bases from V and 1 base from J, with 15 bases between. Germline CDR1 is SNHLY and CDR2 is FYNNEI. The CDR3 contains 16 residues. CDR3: CASSPWTVGNTGELFF. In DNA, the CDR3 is TGTGCCAGCAGCCCTTGGACAGTAGGGAACACCGGGGAGCTGTTTTTT.

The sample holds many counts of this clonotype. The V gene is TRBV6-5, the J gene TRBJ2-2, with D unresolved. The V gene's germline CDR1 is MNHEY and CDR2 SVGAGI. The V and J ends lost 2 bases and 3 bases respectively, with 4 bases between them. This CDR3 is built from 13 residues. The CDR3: CASSYEYTGELFF. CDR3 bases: TGTGCCAGCAGTTACGAGTACACCGGGGAGCTGTTTTTT.

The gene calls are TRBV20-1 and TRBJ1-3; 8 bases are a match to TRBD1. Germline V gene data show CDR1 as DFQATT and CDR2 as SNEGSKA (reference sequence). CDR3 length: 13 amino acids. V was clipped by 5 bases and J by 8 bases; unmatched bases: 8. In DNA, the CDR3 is TGCAGTGCTGAGGACAGGGATGGGTACACCATATATTTT. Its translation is CSAEDRDGYTIYF.

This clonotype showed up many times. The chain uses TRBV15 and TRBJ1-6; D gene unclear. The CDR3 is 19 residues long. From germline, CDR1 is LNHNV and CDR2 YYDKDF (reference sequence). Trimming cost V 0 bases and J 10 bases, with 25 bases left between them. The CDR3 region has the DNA TGTGCCACCAGCAGAGATTGGGCTGCTCTGGGCCAACGAGGGTCACCCCTCCACTTT. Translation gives CATSRDWAALGQRGSPLHF.

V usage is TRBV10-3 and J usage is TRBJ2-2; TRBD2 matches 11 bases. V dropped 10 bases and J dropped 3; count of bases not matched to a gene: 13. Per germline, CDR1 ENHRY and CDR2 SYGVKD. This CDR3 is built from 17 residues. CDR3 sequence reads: CASRYGELAGDTGELFF. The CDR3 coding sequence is TGTGCCAGCAGATACGGGGAACTAGCGGGGGACACCGGGGAGCTGTTTTTT.

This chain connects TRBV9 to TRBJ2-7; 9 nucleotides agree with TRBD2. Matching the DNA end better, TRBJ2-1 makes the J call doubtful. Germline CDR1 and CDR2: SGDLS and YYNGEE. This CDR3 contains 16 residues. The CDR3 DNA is TGTGCCAGCAGCGTAGCTTGGCTAGCGGGGAAGGACGAGCAGTTCTTC. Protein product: CASSVAWLAGKDEQFF.

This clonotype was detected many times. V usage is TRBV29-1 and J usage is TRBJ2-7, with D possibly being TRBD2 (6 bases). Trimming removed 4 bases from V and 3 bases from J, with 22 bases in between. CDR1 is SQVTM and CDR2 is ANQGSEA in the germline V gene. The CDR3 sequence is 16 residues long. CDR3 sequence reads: CSVGGGESLGFYEQYF. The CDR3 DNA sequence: TGCAGCGTTGGAGGAGGGGAGTCCCTGGGTTTCTACGAGCAGTACTTC.

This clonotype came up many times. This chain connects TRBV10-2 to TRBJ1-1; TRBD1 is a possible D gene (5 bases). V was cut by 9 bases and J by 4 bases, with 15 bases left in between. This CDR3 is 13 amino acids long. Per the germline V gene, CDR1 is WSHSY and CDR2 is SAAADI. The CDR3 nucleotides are TGCGCCAGTTGGGCGGGGGTGGGCACTGAAGCTTTCTTT. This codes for CASWAGVGTEAFF.

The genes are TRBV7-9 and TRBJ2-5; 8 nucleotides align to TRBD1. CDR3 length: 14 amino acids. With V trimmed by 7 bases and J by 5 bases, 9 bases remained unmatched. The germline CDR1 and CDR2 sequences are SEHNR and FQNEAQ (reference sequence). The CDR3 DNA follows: TGTGCCAGCAATCCAACAGGGGGAGGCGAGACCCAGTACTTC. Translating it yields CASNPTGGGETQYF.

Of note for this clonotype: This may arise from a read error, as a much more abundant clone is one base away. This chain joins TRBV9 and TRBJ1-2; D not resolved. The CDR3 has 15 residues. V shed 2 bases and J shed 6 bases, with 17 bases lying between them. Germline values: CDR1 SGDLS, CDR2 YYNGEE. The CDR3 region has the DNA TGTGCCAGCAGCGTCGGGAGGGCGTTGGAGGATGGCTACACCTTC. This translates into CASSVGRALEDGYTF.

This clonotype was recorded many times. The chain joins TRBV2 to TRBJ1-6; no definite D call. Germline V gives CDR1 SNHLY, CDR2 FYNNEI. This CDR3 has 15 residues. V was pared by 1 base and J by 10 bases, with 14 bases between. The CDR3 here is CASSEGGESGSPLHF. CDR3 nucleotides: TGTGCCAGCAGTGAAGGTGGCGAGAGTGGCTCACCCCTCCACTTT.

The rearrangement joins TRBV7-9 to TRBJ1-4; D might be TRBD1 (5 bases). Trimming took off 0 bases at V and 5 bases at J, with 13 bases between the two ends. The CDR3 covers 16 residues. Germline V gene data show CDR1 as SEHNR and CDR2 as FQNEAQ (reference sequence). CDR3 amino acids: CASSLAHRDDNEKLFF. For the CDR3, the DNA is TGTGCCAGCAGCTTAGCCCACCGGGACGACAATGAAAAACTGTTTTTT.

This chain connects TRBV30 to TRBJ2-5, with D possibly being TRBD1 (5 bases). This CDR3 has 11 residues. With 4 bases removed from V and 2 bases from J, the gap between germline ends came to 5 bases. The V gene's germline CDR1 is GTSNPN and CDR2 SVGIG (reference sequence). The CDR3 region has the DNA TGTGCCTGGAACAGGCAAGAGACCCAGTACTTC. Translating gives CAWNRQETQYF.